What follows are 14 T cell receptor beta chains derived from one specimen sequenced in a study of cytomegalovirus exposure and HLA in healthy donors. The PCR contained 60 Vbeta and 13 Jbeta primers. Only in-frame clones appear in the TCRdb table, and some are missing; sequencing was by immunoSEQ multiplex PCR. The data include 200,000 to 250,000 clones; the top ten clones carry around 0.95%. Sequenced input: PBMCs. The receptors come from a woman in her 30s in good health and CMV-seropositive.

CDR3 nucleotide sequence: TGTGCCAGTAGTCAAATAGTAGTAGGAGGGTACCTCCAACAATCTTCCTACGAGCAGTACTTC. Its translation: CASSQIVVGGYLQQSSYEQYF. The V and J genes are TRBV19 and TRBJ2-7, with a weak D call TRBD2 (6 bases). With 5 bases removed from V and 1 base from J, the gap between germline ends came to 33 bases. The CDR3 is 21 amino acids. Germline assignment: CDR1 LNHDA and CDR2 SQIVND (reference sequence).

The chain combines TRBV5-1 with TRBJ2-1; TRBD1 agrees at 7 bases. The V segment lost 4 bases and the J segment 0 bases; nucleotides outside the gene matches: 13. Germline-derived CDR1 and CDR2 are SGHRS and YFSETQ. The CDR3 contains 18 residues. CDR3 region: CASSPLMARGSSYNEQFF. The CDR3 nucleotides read TGCGCCAGCAGCCCCCTGATGGCCAGGGGGAGCTCCTACAATGAGCAGTTCTTC.

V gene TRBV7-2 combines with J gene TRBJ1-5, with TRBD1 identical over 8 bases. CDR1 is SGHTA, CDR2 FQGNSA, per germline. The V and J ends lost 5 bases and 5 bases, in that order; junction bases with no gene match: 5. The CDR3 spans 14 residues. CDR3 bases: TGTGCCAGCAGCCCCCGGACAGGGCATCAGCCCCAGCATTTT. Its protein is CASSPRTGHQPQHF.

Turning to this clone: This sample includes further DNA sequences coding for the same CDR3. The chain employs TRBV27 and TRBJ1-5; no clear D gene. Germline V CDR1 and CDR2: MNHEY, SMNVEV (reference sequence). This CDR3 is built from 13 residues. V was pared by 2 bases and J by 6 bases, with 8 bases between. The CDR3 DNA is TGTGCCAGCAGTTTAGGCGGCGGTCAGCCCCAGCATTTT. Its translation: CASSLGGGQPQHF.

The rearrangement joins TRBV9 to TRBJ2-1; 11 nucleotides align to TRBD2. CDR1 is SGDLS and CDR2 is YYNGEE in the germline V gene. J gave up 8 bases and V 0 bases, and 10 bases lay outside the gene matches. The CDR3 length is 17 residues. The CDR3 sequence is CASSVGISGRAVDEQFF. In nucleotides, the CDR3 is TGTGCCAGCAGCGTAGGGATTAGCGGGAGGGCGGTGGATGAGCAGTTCTTC.

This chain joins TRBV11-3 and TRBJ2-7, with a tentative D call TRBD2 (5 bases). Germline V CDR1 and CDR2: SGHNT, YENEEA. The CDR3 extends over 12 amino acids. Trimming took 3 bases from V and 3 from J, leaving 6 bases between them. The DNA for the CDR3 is TGTGCCAGCAGCTTCGAGGGCTACGAGCAGTACTTC. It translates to CASSFEGYEQYF.

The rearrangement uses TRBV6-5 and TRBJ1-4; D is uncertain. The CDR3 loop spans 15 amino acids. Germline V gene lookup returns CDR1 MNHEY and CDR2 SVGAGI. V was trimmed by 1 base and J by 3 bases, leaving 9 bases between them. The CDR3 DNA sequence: TGTGCCAGCAGTTACTTGAGGGAACCTAATGAAAAACTGTTTTTT. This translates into CASSYLREPNEKLFF.

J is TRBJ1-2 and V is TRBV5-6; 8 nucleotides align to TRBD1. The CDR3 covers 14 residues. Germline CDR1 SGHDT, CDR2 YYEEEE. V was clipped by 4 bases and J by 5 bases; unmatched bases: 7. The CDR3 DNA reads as TGTGCCAGCAGCCCCCCAGGGGGCTTTTATGGCTACACCTTC. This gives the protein CASSPPGGFYGYTF.

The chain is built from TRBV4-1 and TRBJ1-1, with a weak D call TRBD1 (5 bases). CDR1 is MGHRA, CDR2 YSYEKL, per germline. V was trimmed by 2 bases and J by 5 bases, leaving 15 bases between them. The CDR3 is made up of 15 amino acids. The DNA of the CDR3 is TGCGCCAGCAGCCAAAGGGGCGGGGGATATACTGAAGCTTTCTTT. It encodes CASSQRGGGYTEAFF.

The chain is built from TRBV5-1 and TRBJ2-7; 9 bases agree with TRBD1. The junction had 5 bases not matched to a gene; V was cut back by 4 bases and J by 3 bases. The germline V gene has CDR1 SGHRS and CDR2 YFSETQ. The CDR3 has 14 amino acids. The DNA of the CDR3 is TGCGCCAGCAGCGCGGACAGGGGTTTCTACGAGCAGTACTTC. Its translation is CASSADRGFYEQYF.

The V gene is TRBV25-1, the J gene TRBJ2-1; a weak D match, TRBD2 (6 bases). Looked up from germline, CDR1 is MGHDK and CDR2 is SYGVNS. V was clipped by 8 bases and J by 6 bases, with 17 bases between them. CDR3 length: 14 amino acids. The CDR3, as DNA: TGTGCCAGCTCTAGGGACTCACCCCCCAATGAGCAGTTCTTC. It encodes CASSRDSPPNEQFF.

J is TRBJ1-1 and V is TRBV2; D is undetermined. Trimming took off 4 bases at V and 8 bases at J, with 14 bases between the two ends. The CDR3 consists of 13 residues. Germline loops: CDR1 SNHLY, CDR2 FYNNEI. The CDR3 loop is CASSVSVVTEAFF. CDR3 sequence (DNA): TGTGCCAGCAGTGTTTCCGTTGTCACAGAAGCTTTCTTT.

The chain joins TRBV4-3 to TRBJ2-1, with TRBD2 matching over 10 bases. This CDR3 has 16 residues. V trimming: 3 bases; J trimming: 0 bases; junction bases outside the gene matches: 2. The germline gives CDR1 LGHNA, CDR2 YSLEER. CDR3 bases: TGCGCCAGCAGCCAGAGGACTAGCGGCTCCTACAATGAGCAGTTCTTC. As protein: CASSQRTSGSYNEQFF.

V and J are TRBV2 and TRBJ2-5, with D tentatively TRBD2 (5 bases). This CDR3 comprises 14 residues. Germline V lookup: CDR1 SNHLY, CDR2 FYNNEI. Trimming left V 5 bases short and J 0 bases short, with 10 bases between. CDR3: CASSPGEYQETQYF. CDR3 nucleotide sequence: TGTGCCAGCAGTCCCGGGGAGTACCAAGAGACCCAGTACTTC.